What follows are 27 T cell receptor beta chains derived from one specimen sequenced in a study of identical twins. TCRdb passed the 5' RACE reads through MiXCR, listing each CDR3 protein once. The sample shows 450,000 or so distinct CDR3 sequences, approximately 14% of them seen only once. This same sample was also taken into another study, of yellow fever vaccine responses in identical twins.

Sequencing was carried out using CD4+ T cells sorted from blood. These receptors were collected from a woman under 30 in good health.

Regarding this clonotype: This sequence may be a read error, since a much larger clone differs from it by one base. This chain uses TRBV12-3 or TRBV12-4 with TRBJ1-1, with D uncertain. This CDR3 spans 14 amino acids. For the CDR3, the DNA is TGTGCCCGCAGAGTCGTAGATATGAACACTGAAGCTTTCTTT. Its translation: CARRVVDMNTEAFF.

This chain connects TRBV7-2 to TRBJ2-7; perhaps TRBD1 as D (5 bases). From germline, CDR1 is SGHTA and CDR2 FQGNSA. V lost 1 base to trimming and J lost 2 bases, with 9 bases between them. CDR3 length: 14 residues. The DNA of the CDR3 is TGTGCCAGCAGCTTAGAGGACACCACCTACGAGCAGTACTTC. It is translated as CASSLEDTTYEQYF.

The table lists this clonotype with many counts. The rearrangement joins TRBV11-2 to TRBJ2-2; possibly TRBD1 or TRBD2 for D (5 bases each). Germline values: CDR1 SGHAT, CDR2 FQNNGV. The CDR3 spans 17 residues. V shed 0 bases and J shed 1 base, with 12 bases lying between them. CDR3 in amino acids: CASSLEGDPRNTGELFF. CDR3 in DNA: TGTGCCAGCAGCTTAGAGGGGGACCCAAGGAACACCGGGGAGCTGTTTTTT.

CDR3 DNA sequence: TGTGCCAGCAGCGCACAGGGGGTTCGCACCGGGGAGCTGTTTTTT. It translates to CASSAQGVRTGELFF. The rearrangement uses TRBV9 and TRBJ2-2; 8 bases fit TRBD1. The CDR3 is 15 amino acids. V lost 3 bases, J lost 4 bases, and 5 bases stayed unmatched. Germline V gives CDR1 SGDLS, CDR2 YYNGEE.

This clonotype came up many times. The chain couples TRBV11-2 to TRBJ2-5, with 8 bases lining up with TRBD2. The CDR3 sequence is 14 residues long. J was trimmed by 2 bases and V by 4 bases; bases with no gene match: 3. Germline lookup yields CDR1 SGHAT and CDR2 FQNNGV. The CDR3: CASSSSGGQETQYF. CDR3 DNA sequence: TGTGCCAGCAGCTCTTCGGGAGGGCAAGAGACCCAGTACTTC.

This clonotype was seen more than once but under ten times. This sequence joins TRBV29-1 and TRBJ2-1, with 9 bases matching TRBD2. Trimming removed 7 bases from V and 4 bases from J; junction bases left unmatched: 2. The CDR3 is 12 amino acids. The V gene's germline CDR1 is SQVTM and CDR2 ANQGSEA. The CDR3 DNA is TGCAGCGGGGGACTAGCTTACAATGAGCAGTTCTTC. It specifies CSGGLAYNEQFF.

This clonotype has more than one count but fewer than ten. The chain links TRBV7-2 to TRBJ2-7; 10 bases match TRBD1. Germline CDR1 and CDR2: SGHTA and FQGNSA. With 6 bases clipped from V and 2 bases from J, the junction kept 7 bases outside the gene matches. The CDR3 has 15 amino acids. The CDR3 reads CASRVTGGSTYEQYF. As DNA, the CDR3 is TGTGCCAGCAGGGTGACAGGGGGCTCAACCTACGAGCAGTACTTC.

In its sample, this clonotype was seen a few times. V usage is TRBV11-2 and J usage is TRBJ1-1; unclear D gene. Trimming cost V 10 bases and J 1 base, with 19 bases left between them. The CDR3 has 15 residues. CDR1 is SGHAT and CDR2 is FQNNGV in the germline V gene. The CDR3 DNA reads as TGTGCCACCGAAGAAACTAACTATCCGAACACTGAAGCTTTCTTT. Translating gives CATEETNYPNTEAFF.

The chain joins TRBV11-2 to TRBJ2-1; TRBD1 aligns across 9 bases. The CDR3 spans 15 residues. The germline V gene encodes CDR1 SGHAT and CDR2 FQNNGV. The trim removed 7 bases at V and 6 bases at J, leaving 10 bases unmatched. The CDR3 DNA reads as TGTGCCAGCACCTTGACAGGGGGTATGGGCAATGAGCAGTTCTTC. The encoded protein is CASTLTGGMGNEQFF.

The genes are TRBV28 and TRBJ2-3; perhaps TRBD2 as D (6 bases). Trimming pared 7 bases from V and 2 bases from J, leaving 13 bases between. Per germline, CDR1 MDHEN and CDR2 SYDVKM. This CDR3 contains 14 residues. The CDR3, as DNA: TGTGCCAGCAAACCGGGACTCGACACAGATACGCAGTATTTT. This gives the protein CASKPGLDTDTQYF. Full variable domain (rest looked up from reference TRBV28 and TRBJ2-3): DVKVTQSSRYLVKRTGEKVFLECVQDMDHENMFWYRQDPGLGLRLIYFSYDVKMKEKGDIPEGYSVSREKKERFSLILESASTNQTSMYLCASKPGLDTDTQYFGPGTRLTVL.

This sequence joins TRBV7-2 and TRBJ2-3; 7 positions agree with TRBD1. The CDR3 totals 15 residues. The V gene end was trimmed by 5 bases and the J gene end by 4 bases; junction bases not matched to a gene: 9. CDR1 and CDR2 from the germline V gene are SGHTA and FQGNSA. The DNA of the CDR3 is TGTGCCAGCAGCGGAGTAGGGGGCAGCTCAGATACGCAGTATTTT. Residues: CASSGVGGSSDTQYF.

The rearrangement joins TRBV5-1 to TRBJ1-5; D unclear. CDR1 and CDR2 (germline): SGHRS, YFSETQ. The CDR3 sequence is 16 residues long. Trimming removed 3 bases from V and 3 bases from J, with 16 bases in between. The CDR3 loop reads CASSSLTGRDNQPQHF. CDR3 coding DNA: TGCGCCAGCAGCTCCCTAACCGGACGGGACAATCAGCCCCAGCATTTT.

The rearrangement uses TRBV7-2 and TRBJ1-6; D is ambiguous. CDR1 and CDR2 (germline): SGHTA, FQGNSA. With 1 base removed from V and 5 bases from J, the gap between germline ends came to 6 bases. The CDR3 covers 14 residues. In nucleotides, the CDR3 is TGTGCCAGCAGCTTAGAAGTACATAATTCACCCCTCCACTTT. Protein: CASSLEVHNSPLHF.

This clonotype occurred a few times. This chain joins TRBV7-9 and TRBJ2-3; 10 bases are shared with TRBD2. Germline CDR1 and CDR2: SEHNR and FQNEAQ (reference sequence). The CDR3 consists of 16 residues. J was trimmed by 2 bases and V by 2 bases; bases with no gene match: 4. CDR3 amino acids: CASSLFLAGDTDTQYF. CDR3 DNA sequence: TGTGCCAGCAGCTTATTCCTAGCGGGAGACACAGATACGCAGTATTTT. Supplemented by reference TRBV7-9 and TRBJ2-3, the full variable domain reads DTGVSQNPRHKITKRGQNVTFRCDPISEHNRLYWYRQTLGQGPEFLTYFQNEAQLEKSRLLSDRFSAERPKGSFSTLEIQRTEQGDSAMYLCASSLFLAGDTDTQYFGPGTRLTVL.

V is TRBV12-3 or TRBV12-4 and J is TRBJ2-3, with 9 bases fitting TRBD1. The CDR3 contains 16 residues. The ends lost 6 bases at V and 4 bases at J; junction bases unmatched: 11. This chain's CDR3 is CASSRNTGGRADTQYF. The DNA for the CDR3 is TGTGCCAGCAGCCGGAACACAGGGGGCAGGGCAGATACGCAGTATTTT.

The table lists this clonotype with many counts. V usage is TRBV7-9 and J usage is TRBJ2-3; 7 bases agree with TRBD1. This CDR3 contains 13 residues. Germline values: CDR1 SEHNR, CDR2 FQNEAQ (reference sequence). With V trimmed by 7 bases and J by 2 bases, 3 bases remained unmatched. The CDR3 DNA is TGTGCCAGCAACACAGGGGACACAGATACGCAGTATTTT. This codes for CASNTGDTDTQYF.

The chain has TRBV29-1 and TRBJ1-1, with TRBD1 as a possible D gene (6 bases). The germline gives CDR1 SQVTM, CDR2 ANQGSEA. CDR3 length: 13 amino acids. V was shortened by 7 bases and J by 1 base, with 13 bases between the two germline ends. CDR3 sequence reads: CSAIKGGNTEAFF. The CDR3 bases are TGCAGCGCGATAAAGGGGGGGAACACTGAAGCTTTCTTT.

This clonotype came up a few times. The rearrangement joins TRBV9 to TRBJ2-7; D remains unclear. V was clipped by 0 bases and J by 3 bases, with 10 bases between them. The CDR3 loop spans 14 amino acids. Germline V gives CDR1 SGDLS, CDR2 YYNGEE. The CDR3 loop reads CASSVDLKNYEQYF. DNA of the CDR3: TGTGCCAGCAGCGTAGATCTCAAGAACTACGAGCAGTACTTC.

The V and J genes are TRBV7-2 and TRBJ2-3; 7 nucleotides align to TRBD2. The V gene end was trimmed by 2 bases and the J gene end by 2 bases; junction bases not matched to a gene: 7. This CDR3 has 16 residues. Germline CDR1 reads SGHTA; CDR2 reads FQGNSA. The CDR3 nucleotides are TGTGCCAGCAGCTTAAAAGCGGGGCCCCACACAGATACGCAGTATTTT. Translation gives CASSLKAGPHTDTQYF. Full variable domain (missing parts from reference TRBV7-2 and TRBJ2-3): GAGVSQSPSNKVTEKGKDVELRCDPISGHTALYWYRQSLGQGLEFLIYFQGNSAPDKSGLPSDRFSAERTGGSVSTLTIQRTQQEDSAVYLCASSLKAGPHTDTQYFGPGTRLTVL.

V is TRBV18 and J is TRBJ2-7, with D possibly TRBD2 on 5 matching bases. Deletions cut 0 bases from V and 3 bases from J, with 9 bases between. In germline, CDR1 is KGHSH, CDR2 LQKENI. The CDR3 has 14 residues. In DNA form, the CDR3 reads TGTGCCAGCTCACCACCAGGAGGTCGCTACGAGCAGTACTTC. This gives the protein CASSPPGGRYEQYF.

This chain uses TRBV20-1 with TRBJ2-1, with 8 bases lining up with TRBD2. The CDR3 is 16 residues long. The V and J ends lost 1 base and 4 bases, in that order; junction bases with no gene match: 9. The germline V gene has CDR1 DFQATT and CDR2 SNEGSKA (reference sequence). CDR3 protein: CSARAGTSGQYNEQFF. In nucleotides, the CDR3 is TGCAGTGCTAGAGCGGGAACTAGCGGACAGTACAATGAGCAGTTCTTC.

The chain combines TRBV10-3 with TRBJ2-1; 13 positions match TRBD2. Per the germline V gene, CDR1 is ENHRY and CDR2 is SYGVKD. Unmatched junction bases numbered 11, after V lost 5 bases and J lost 7 bases. The CDR3 is made up of 17 amino acids. The CDR3 nucleotides are TGTGCCATCAGTCTTTCAGGGACTAGCGGGAAAAGAAATGAGCAGTTCTTC. It translates to CAISLSGTSGKRNEQFF.

This clonotype was seen a few times. The chain is built from TRBV12-3 or TRBV12-4 and TRBJ1-5; D is uncertain. The CDR3 has 16 amino acids. With 5 bases removed from V and 3 bases from J, the gap between germline ends came to 17 bases. The CDR3 DNA sequence: TGTGCCAGCAGTCTGTGGGCCGGGCTTCCCAATCAGCCCCAGCATTTT. Amino acid sequence: CASSLWAGLPNQPQHF.

About this clonotype itself: A much larger clone sits a single nucleotide away, making a read error possible. The rearrangement uses TRBV3-1 and TRBJ2-5; TRBD2 agrees at 7 bases. The CDR3 has 17 residues. CDR1 is LGHDT, CDR2 YNNKEL, per germline (reference sequence). The J segment lost 5 bases and the V segment lost 5 bases, leaving 17 bases of the junction unmatched. CDR3 bases: TGTGCCAGCAGCTTCGGTCCGGGGGAGGGCGGTTTGGAGACCCAGTACTTC. Encoded protein: CASSFGPGEGGLETQYF.

A few counts support this clonotype. The rearrangement joins TRBV12-3 or TRBV12-4 to TRBJ2-5; the match to TRBD2 covers 8 bases. There are 15 residues in the CDR3. V lost 5 bases and J lost 5; bases outside the gene matches: 10. The CDR3 DNA sequence: TGTGCCAGCAGTCCTCCTGGGACTAGTTGGGAGACCCAGTACTTC. Its protein is CASSPPGTSWETQYF.

This clonotype was counted only a few times. The V call is TRBV27, the J call TRBJ2-2; tentatively, D is TRBD2 (6 bases). V lost 3 bases and J lost 5, with 10 bases in between. CDR1 MNHEY and CDR2 SMNVEV come from the germline V gene (reference sequence). The CDR3 contains 14 residues. For the CDR3, the DNA is TGTGCCAGCAGTTTTGGGGGGAGAACCGGGGAGCTGTTTTTT. Translated, it gives CASSFGGRTGELFF.

The sample holds many counts of this clonotype. The V and J genes are TRBV5-1 and TRBJ1-3; maybe TRBD1 (5 bases). V dropped 5 bases and J dropped 4 bases, with 13 bases sitting between them. Looked up from germline, CDR1 is SGHRS and CDR2 is YFSETQ. CDR3 size: 14 residues. Here the CDR3 reads CASSQGGNGNTIYF. In nucleotides, the CDR3 is TGCGCCAGCAGTCAGGGAGGCAACGGAAACACCATATATTTT.